This entry lists 20 T cell receptor beta chains sequenced from one sample in a study of blood T cell repertoires in COVID-19. TCRdb's copy holds only in-frame clones and misses some; the assay was immunoSEQ multiplex PCR. The top ten hold 8% to 13% of the sample, which has over 70,000 clones, around 82% seen once. Sequencing was done on a sample of peripheral blood. The receptors were gathered from a man aged 55 to 70 with acute or convalescent COVID-19.

V and J are TRBV29-1 and TRBJ1-1, with 7 bases fitting TRBD1. V was clipped by 0 bases and J by 6 bases; unmatched bases: 13. This CDR3 has 16 residues. Germline loops: CDR1 SQVTM, CDR2 ANQGSEA. CDR3 bases: TGCAGCGTTGAAGATCTGAGGGGGCCATTTGGGGCTGAAGCTTTCTTT. Residues: CSVEDLRGPFGAEAFF.

The V gene is TRBV3-1 (or the pseudogene TRBV3-2), the J gene TRBJ2-7; the match to TRBD1 covers 9 bases. Per germline, CDR1 LGHDT and CDR2 YNNKEL (reference sequence). V lost 3 bases to trimming and J lost 6 bases; unmatched junction nucleotides: 6. This CDR3 has 14 amino acids. The CDR3 nucleotides read TGTGCCAGCAGCCAGAAGGGACAGGGCACCGAGCAGTACTTC. Amino acids: CASSQKGQGTEQYF.

The chain uses TRBV18 and TRBJ1-4; 7 bases align to TRBD1. V trimming: 3 bases; J trimming: 8 bases; junction bases outside the gene matches: 3. CDR1 is KGHSH, CDR2 LQKENI, per germline. CDR3 length equals 13 residues. Here the CDR3 DNA reads TGTGCCAGCTCACCCGGACAGGAGGAAAAACTGTTTTTT. It specifies CASSPGQEEKLFF.

The V call is TRBV12-3 or TRBV12-4, the J call TRBJ2-7; D is ambiguous. This CDR3 comprises 13 residues. Trimming took off 8 bases at V and 2 bases at J, with 13 bases between the two ends. DNA for the CDR3: TGTGCCAGCTCCCTACTTTCCCCCTACGAGCAGTACTTC. Translating gives CASSLLSPYEQYF.

The V gene is TRBV5-1, the J gene TRBJ2-3; 7 positions match TRBD1. The germline gives CDR1 SGHRS, CDR2 YFSETQ. Trimming cost V 3 bases and J 5 bases; bases outside gene matches: 6. The CDR3 extends over 14 amino acids. In nucleotides, the CDR3 is TGCGCCAGCAGCTCGGGACAGAACGAAGATACGCAGTATTTT. Amino acid sequence: CASSSGQNEDTQYF.

The CDR3 DNA sequence: TGCGCCAGCAGCTTGAGTACCGTCGGTGAGCAGTTCTTC. It specifies CASSLSTVGEQFF. The chain couples TRBV5-1 to TRBJ2-1; the D is unclear. Germline CDR1 and CDR2: SGHRS and YFSETQ. Trimming pared 1 base from V and 9 bases from J, leaving 11 bases between. The CDR3 runs 13 residues.

The gene calls are TRBV7-8 and TRBJ2-5; D perhaps matches TRBD2 (5 bases). CDR1 and CDR2 (germline): SGHVS, FQNEAQ. V was clipped by 5 bases and J by 4 bases, with 11 bases between them. The CDR3 runs to 13 residues. The CDR3 DNA reads TGTGCCAGCAGCCAAGGACGGGGAGAGACCCAGTACTTC. It encodes CASSQGRGETQYF.

This rearrangement joins TRBV7-2 to TRBJ2-2; 9 nucleotides align to TRBD2. The CDR3 length is 16 residues. Germline V gene data show CDR1 as SGHTA and CDR2 as FQGNSA. The V segment lost 5 bases and the J segment 4 bases; nucleotides outside the gene matches: 8. The CDR3 here is CASSLGLAGLTGELFF. CDR3 in DNA: TGTGCCAGCAGCCTGGGGCTAGCGGGGCTCACCGGGGAGCTGTTTTTT.

The genes are TRBV7-2 and TRBJ2-3; TRBD2 agrees at 7 bases. V lost 0 bases and J lost 4; bases outside the gene matches: 7. Per the germline V gene, CDR1 is SGHTA and CDR2 is FQGNSA. The CDR3 spans 16 residues. The CDR3 coding sequence is TGTGCCAGCAGCTTAGCGGGGGGGAGAGTCGCAGATACGCAGTATTTT. Protein product: CASSLAGGRVADTQYF.

The gene calls are TRBV28 and TRBJ2-1, with 10 bases matching TRBD1. The CDR3 is 16 residues long. Germline CDR1 MDHEN, CDR2 SYDVKM. With 8 bases clipped from V and 3 bases from J, the junction kept 10 bases outside the gene matches. As DNA, the CDR3 is TGTGCCAGCCCCCCGACCGGGACAGGGGTCTACAATGAGCAGTTCTTC. Amino acids: CASPPTGTGVYNEQFF. Combining the CDR3 with reference TRBV28 and TRBJ2-1 gives the whole variable domain DVKVTQSSRYLVKRTGEKVFLECVQDMDHENMFWYRQDPGLGLRLIYFSYDVKMKEKGDIPEGYSVSREKKERFSLILESASTNQTSMYLCASPPTGTGVYNEQFFGPGTRLTVL.

V is TRBV19 and J is TRBJ1-5, with 8 bases fitting TRBD1. The CDR3 has 13 amino acids. Germline assignment: CDR1 LNHDA and CDR2 SQIVND (reference sequence). V was pared by 6 bases and J by 7 bases, with 5 bases of the junction left unmatched. DNA for the CDR3: TGTGCCAGTAGCCGGGGACAGGCCCAGCCCCAGCATTTT. Translation: CASSRGQAQPQHF.

The chain combines TRBV7-3 with TRBJ2-1, with D possibly being TRBD2 (5 bases). Germline CDR1 and CDR2: SGHTA and FQGTGA. The V and J ends lost 2 bases and 7 bases respectively, with 15 bases between them. The CDR3 extends over 15 amino acids. CDR3 sequence reads: CASSLGVGRVNEQFF. The DNA for the CDR3 is TGTGCCAGCAGCTTAGGGGTAGGGAGAGTTAATGAGCAGTTCTTC.

Written as DNA, the CDR3 is TGCGCCAGCTCAGCGGGAGGAGTGGGGGAGCAGTACTTC. It encodes CASSAGGVGEQYF. V usage is TRBV10-2 and J usage is TRBJ2-7; 9 nucleotides line up with TRBD2. Per the germline V gene, CDR1 is WSHSY and CDR2 is SAAADI. The CDR3 spans 13 residues. Unmatched junction bases numbered 9, after V lost 8 bases and J lost 7 bases.

This chain links TRBV7-2 with TRBJ1-3, with a weak D call TRBD1 (6 bases). Per the germline V gene, CDR1 is SGHTA and CDR2 is FQGNSA. With 4 bases removed from V and 4 bases from J, the gap between germline ends came to 11 bases. This CDR3 is built from 14 residues. CDR3: CASSSRGAGNTIYF. The CDR3 nucleotides are TGTGCCAGCAGCTCCAGGGGAGCGGGAAACACCATATATTTT.

The V call is TRBV7-3, the J call TRBJ2-1; 8 bases align to TRBD1. The germline V gene encodes CDR1 SGHTA and CDR2 FQGTGA. This CDR3 has 14 residues. V shed 5 bases and J 2 bases; nucleotides not matched to a gene: 2. In DNA form, the CDR3 reads TGTGCCAGCAGCCCACAGGGGGCCTACAATGAGCAGTTCTTC. Translated, it gives CASSPQGAYNEQFF.

The CDR3: CASGYRQALSYNSPLHF. The CDR3 nucleotides are TGTGCCAGTGGCTACCGACAGGCCCTCTCTTATAATTCACCCCTCCACTTT. The V gene is TRBV19, the J gene TRBJ1-6; D possibly corresponds to TRBD1 (6 bases). The V gene lost 8 bases and the J gene lost 4 bases, with 21 bases spanning the gap. Looked up from germline, CDR1 is LNHDA and CDR2 is SQIVND (reference sequence). The CDR3 is made up of 17 amino acids.

This sequence joins TRBV23-1 and TRBJ2-7, with TRBD2 identical over 7 bases. TRBV23-1 carries the ORF label, with uncertain function. Trimming removed 8 bases from V and 0 bases from J; junction bases left unmatched: 4. The CDR3 sequence is 13 residues long. CDR3 nucleotide sequence: TGCGCCAGCGGAGCTAGCGGCTCCTACGAGCAGTACTTC. Translated, it gives CASGASGSYEQYF.

The chain employs TRBV9 and TRBJ2-5; 8 bases fit TRBD1. Looked up from germline, CDR1 is SGDLS and CDR2 is YYNGEE. The CDR3 consists of 15 residues. Unmatched junction bases numbered 5, after V lost 0 bases and J lost 4 bases. CDR3 amino acids: CASSVAGRGPETQYF. CDR3 nucleotides: TGTGCCAGCAGCGTAGCAGGCAGGGGGCCAGAGACCCAGTACTTC.

The chain has TRBV5-8 and TRBJ2-7; D is possibly TRBD2 (7 bases). The CDR3 totals 13 residues. Trimming removed 4 bases at V and 5 bases at J, with 13 bases between. From germline, CDR1 is SGHTS and CDR2 YDEGEE. The CDR3 loop is CASSLQGGDEQYF. The DNA for the CDR3 is TGTGCCAGCAGCCTACAGGGAGGGGACGAGCAGTACTTC.

The gene calls are TRBV27 and TRBJ2-1, with a tentative D call TRBD1 (5 bases). The CDR3 contains 15 residues. The germline V and J ends were trimmed by 2 bases and 0 bases, with 8 bases remaining between them. Germline V gene data show CDR1 as MNHEY and CDR2 as SMNVEV (reference sequence). The CDR3, as DNA: TGTGCCAGCAGTTTAAACAGGCACTCCTACAATGAGCAGTTCTTC. Protein product: CASSLNRHSYNEQFF.